These 29 T cell receptor beta chains were all obtained from the same sample, sequenced in a study of cytomegalovirus exposure and HLA in healthy donors. It was with 60 Vbeta and 13 Jbeta primers that the PCR ran. Clones were read by immunoSEQ multiplex PCR, and TCRdb kept only the in-frame ones, dropping some. The sample contains fewer than 250,000 clones, approximately 79% of which appear only once. Material for sequencing was PBMCs. These receptors were obtained from a woman between 18 and 29 years old in good health and CMV-seronegative.

The chain carries TRBV27 and TRBJ2-3; 7 bases line up with TRBD2. V dropped 6 bases and J dropped 0; count of bases not matched to a gene: 6. The CDR3 runs to 15 residues. CDR1 is MNHEY, CDR2 SMNVEV, per germline (reference sequence). The chain's CDR3 is CASSMREFSTDTQYF. CDR3 sequence (DNA): TGTGCCAGCAGCATGCGGGAGTTCAGCACAGATACGCAGTATTTT.

The rearrangement joins TRBV28 to TRBJ1-3; 10 bases map to TRBD1. The CDR3 runs 15 residues. V dropped 3 bases and J dropped 2; count of bases not matched to a gene: 1. Germline lookup yields CDR1 MDHEN and CDR2 SYDVKM. The CDR3 nucleotides read TGTGCCAGCAGTTTGGACAGGGGGACTGGAAACACCATATATTTT. Encoded protein: CASSLDRGTGNTIYF.

The V and J genes are TRBV9 and TRBJ2-4, with TRBD2 identical over 8 bases. CDR1 is SGDLS and CDR2 is YYNGEE in the germline V gene. The CDR3 covers 16 residues. V was clipped by 0 bases and J by 2 bases; unmatched bases: 4. The CDR3 DNA sequence: TGTGCCAGCAGCGTAGACGGGAGGGCACCCAAAAACATTCAGTACTTC. Translating it yields CASSVDGRAPKNIQYF.

The V call is TRBV5-1, the J call TRBJ2-5; 8 bases are shared with TRBD2. In germline, CDR1 is SGHRS, CDR2 YFSETQ. The V gene end was trimmed by 5 bases and the J gene end by 1 base; junction bases not matched to a gene: 4. This CDR3 is built from 14 residues. The DNA for the CDR3 is TGCGCCAGCAGGCGGGGGGAGTTCCAAGAGACCCAGTACTTC. Residues: CASRRGEFQETQYF.

CDR3 sequence reads: CASKELGDSMNTEAFF. The CDR3 DNA reads as TGCGCCAGCAAAGAGCTCGGGGACAGCATGAACACTGAAGCTTTCTTT. The rearrangement joins TRBV10-2 to TRBJ1-1; 7 bases are a match to TRBD1. CDR3 length: 16 amino acids. In germline, CDR1 is WSHSY, CDR2 SAAADI. J lost 0 bases, V lost 7 bases, and 11 bases had no gene match.

The chain recombines TRBV4-2 with TRBJ2-7, with 12 bases identical to TRBD2. Trimming took 1 base from V and 2 from J; bases not matched to a gene: 3. Germline loops: CDR1 LGHNA, CDR2 YNFKEQ. This CDR3 is 16 amino acids long. The CDR3 protein is CASSQGTSGTAYEQYF. Written as DNA, the CDR3 is TGTGCCAGCAGCCAAGGGACTAGCGGGACCGCCTACGAGCAGTACTTC.

The J gene is TRBJ1-4, the V gene TRBV7-9; 7 nucleotides line up with TRBD1. Trimming cost V 5 bases and J 8 bases; bases outside gene matches: 11. The CDR3 is 15 residues long. Germline V gene sequence: CDR1 SEHNR, CDR2 FQNEAQ (reference sequence). Here the CDR3 reads CASSERTGNREKLFF. The CDR3 bases are TGTGCCAGCAGCGAACGGACAGGAAATAGAGAAAAACTGTTTTTT.

The table lists this clone with a few counts. The V gene is TRBV5-1, the J gene TRBJ1-6, with 7 bases identical to TRBD1. The CDR3 length is 17 residues. J was trimmed by 0 bases and V by 5 bases; bases with no gene match: 8. Germline CDR1 SGHRS, CDR2 YFSETQ. The CDR3 sequence is CASSRGQSGSYNSPLHF. Written as DNA, the CDR3 is TGCGCCAGCAGTCGGGGACAGAGCGGCTCCTATAATTCACCCCTCCACTTT.

This CDR3 reads CASSLGTGAEKLFF. The CDR3 nucleotides read TGTGCCAGCAGCTTGGGGACAGGGGCGGAAAAACTGTTTTTT. This chain joins TRBV5-4 and TRBJ1-4; 9 bases agree with TRBD1. Germline V gene sequence: CDR1 SGHNT, CDR2 YYREEE (reference sequence). CDR3 length: 14 amino acids. V dropped 0 bases and J dropped 8; count of bases not matched to a gene: 2.

This clone was detected once. This sequence joins TRBV28 and TRBJ2-7; D may be TRBD2 (5 bases). The CDR3 totals 16 residues. The germline V and J ends were trimmed by 5 bases and 2 bases, with 19 bases remaining between them. Germline V gives CDR1 MDHEN, CDR2 SYDVKM. CDR3 in DNA: TGTGCCAGCAGTCCGGCGGGCAGAACAAAAACCTACGAGCAGTACTTC. It is translated as CASSPAGRTKTYEQYF.

The rearrangement uses TRBV19 and TRBJ1-1; 7 positions match TRBD1. The CDR3 contains 13 residues. The ends lost 7 bases at V and 5 bases at J; junction bases unmatched: 7. Germline CDR1 and CDR2: LNHDA and SQIVND (reference sequence). CDR3 sequence reads: CASTSTGRTEAFF. For the CDR3, the DNA is TGTGCCAGTACCTCGACAGGGAGGACTGAAGCTTTCTTT.

The V gene is TRBV6-6, the J gene TRBJ2-7; the match to TRBD1 covers 11 bases. Losses at the gene ends were 8 bases for V and 1 base for J; bases not matched to a gene: 10. The CDR3 consists of 16 residues. Germline V gene sequence: CDR1 MNHNY, CDR2 SVGAGI (reference sequence). The CDR3 reads CASLLPGQGGSYEQYF. As DNA, the CDR3 is TGTGCCAGCCTACTTCCGGGACAGGGGGGATCCTACGAGCAGTACTTC.

The V and J genes are TRBV28 and TRBJ2-2; D not certain. This CDR3 spans 16 amino acids. Trimming pared 3 bases from V and 6 bases from J, leaving 17 bases between. Per germline, CDR1 MDHEN and CDR2 SYDVKM. The CDR3 DNA reads as TGTGCCAGCAGTTTTCGCGTCCTGATTGGTCCCGGGGAGCTGTTTTTT. As protein: CASSFRVLIGPGELFF.

The chain is built from TRBV23-1 and TRBJ1-1, with D maybe TRBD1 (5 bases). TRBV23-1 is an ORF, and what it does is uncertain. V was cut by 2 bases and J by 0 bases, with 16 bases left in between. This CDR3 comprises 17 residues. The CDR3 nucleotides read TGCGCCAGCAGTCAAACAGGCCAGGGCGAGGTGAACACTGAAGCTTTCTTT. Translation gives CASSQTGQGEVNTEAFF.

The chain has TRBV18 and TRBJ1-1; 7 bases map to TRBD1. Germline lookup yields CDR1 KGHSH and CDR2 LQKENI. V lost 3 bases, J lost 4 bases, and 5 bases stayed unmatched. The CDR3 spans 14 residues. In DNA form, the CDR3 reads TGTGCCAGCTCACCTATGACAGGGAGCACTGAAGCTTTCTTT. Protein: CASSPMTGSTEAFF. Full variable domain (missing parts from reference TRBV18 and TRBJ1-1): NAGVMQNPRHLVRRRGQEARLRCSPMKGHSHVYWYRQLPEEGLKFMVYLQKENIIDESGMPKERFSAEFPKEGPSILRIQQVVRGDSAAYFCASSPMTGSTEAFFGQGTRLTVV.

Concerning this clone itself: Germline is not matched at one junction end, which may reflect a read error. CDR3 sequence reads: CASSAGREIQYF. CDR3 DNA: TGCGCCAGCAGTGCGGGGCGGGAGATCCAGTACTTC. The rearrangement links TRBV10-2 to TRBJ2-5; 7 positions agree with TRBD2. The CDR3 runs 12 residues. The V gene's germline CDR1 is WSHSY and CDR2 SAAADI.

The J gene is TRBJ2-1, the V gene TRBV30; a weak D match, TRBD2 (6 bases). The V end was cut by 5 bases, the J end by 3 bases, with 20 bases between. Germline assignment: CDR1 GTSNPN and CDR2 SVGIG (reference sequence). This CDR3 comprises 16 residues. DNA for the CDR3: TGTGCCTGGCTTAAAGGCCTAGCGAAAAACTACAATGAGCAGTTCTTC. Translated: CAWLKGLAKNYNEQFF.

This clone was seen just once. This sequence joins TRBV5-1 and TRBJ2-2; 15 nucleotides line up with TRBD2. Trimming at V came to 4 bases and at J to 5 bases, leaving 9 bases not matched to a gene. The germline V gene encodes CDR1 SGHRS and CDR2 YFSETQ. CDR3 size: 18 residues. The chain's CDR3 is CASSHAGTSGGPTGELFF. The CDR3 DNA reads as TGCGCCAGCAGCCACGCTGGGACTAGCGGGGGGCCGACCGGGGAGCTGTTTTTT.

The chain has TRBV5-5 and TRBJ1-2; D uncertain. The germline V gene has CDR1 SGHKS and CDR2 YYEKEE (reference sequence). V gave up 0 bases and J gave up 0 bases, with 9 bases separating them. The CDR3 totals 15 residues. The CDR3 nucleotides are TGTGCCAGCAGCTTGGCGGCTAGAACTAACTATGGCTACACCTTC. Translated: CASSLAARTNYGYTF.

The V gene is TRBV6-6, the J gene TRBJ2-7, with D maybe TRBD1 (5 bases). The V and J ends lost 0 bases and 5 bases respectively, with 8 bases between them. Germline V lookup: CDR1 MNHNY, CDR2 SVGAGI (reference sequence). The CDR3 covers 13 residues. This CDR3 is CASSYSQGDEQYF. CDR3 DNA: TGTGCCAGCAGTTACTCCCAGGGTGACGAGCAGTACTTC.

The chain uses TRBV2 and TRBJ2-5; 9 nucleotides align to TRBD1. Near its end, the DNA agrees better with TRBJ2-7, so the J call may be wrong. CDR1 and CDR2 (germline): SNHLY, FYNNEI. This CDR3 comprises 18 residues. The chain's CDR3 is CASSPLSSWDREDYEQYF. The CDR3 region has the DNA TGTGCCAGCAGTCCCCTTTCATCGTGGGACAGGGAGGACTACGAGCAGTACTTC.

The chain uses TRBV27 and TRBJ1-3; D possibly corresponds to TRBD1 (5 bases). Germline V gene data show CDR1 as MNHEY and CDR2 as SMNVEV (reference sequence). This CDR3 has 14 amino acids. The V end was cut by 6 bases, the J end by 5 bases, with 14 bases between. CDR3 sequence: CASSPGGARNTIYF. In nucleotides, the CDR3 is TGTGCCAGCAGCCCCGGTGGGGCGCGAAACACCATATATTTT.

The chain joins TRBV28 to TRBJ2-3; 14 bases are shared with TRBD2. Germline V gives CDR1 MDHEN, CDR2 SYDVKM. CDR3 length: 17 residues. J lost 3 bases, V lost 3 bases, and 5 bases had no gene match. The CDR3: CASSFGLAGGGTDTQYF. The DNA for the CDR3 is TGTGCCAGCAGTTTCGGACTAGCGGGAGGTGGGACAGATACGCAGTATTTT.

Notes on this clone: The germline gene is not matched at one end of the junction; a read error may be the cause. The chain uses TRBV5-6 and TRBJ2-1, with a possible D match to TRBD2 (5 bases). The CDR3 is made up of 10 amino acids. Per the germline V gene, CDR1 is SGHDT and CDR2 is YYEEEE. This CDR3 is CASSGLWPLF. In DNA, the CDR3 is TGTGCCAGCAGCGGACTTTGGCCCCTCTTC. Looking up the rest from reference TRBV5-6 and TRBJ2-1 gives the full variable domain: DAGVTQSPTHLIKTRGQQVTLRCSPKSGHDTVSWYQQALGQGPQFIFQYYEEEERQRGNFPDRFSGHQFPNYSSELNVNALLLGDSALYLCASSGLWPLFGPGTRLTVL.

This chain uses TRBV6-6 with TRBJ2-2, with 7 positions matching TRBD1. The germline V gene encodes CDR1 MNHNY and CDR2 SVGAGI (reference sequence). With 3 bases clipped from V and 0 bases from J, the junction kept 1 base outside the gene matches. CDR3 length: 15 amino acids. Here the CDR3 reads CASSYGTANTGELFF. The CDR3 DNA reads as TGTGCCAGCAGTTATGGGACAGCGAACACCGGGGAGCTGTTTTTT.

A few counts support this clone. This rearrangement joins TRBV5-5 to TRBJ2-7, with D hard to call. CDR1 is SGHKS and CDR2 is YYEKEE in the germline V gene (reference sequence). The length of the CDR3 is 13 residues. The V end lost 0 bases, the J end lost 3 bases, and 7 bases lay between the germline ends. The CDR3 DNA reads as TGTGCCAGCAGCTTGGCGCTGCGCTACGAGCAGTACTTC. Its translation is CASSLALRYEQYF.

This clone was recorded once. The CDR3 sequence: CASSLDGVSYNEQFF. Here the CDR3 DNA reads TGTGCCAGCAGTTTAGACGGGGTTTCCTACAATGAGCAGTTCTTC. The chain recombines TRBV27 with TRBJ2-1; D possibly corresponds to TRBD2 (5 bases). Between the trimmed V and J ends, which lost 2 bases and 1 base, there was a span of 9 bases. Germline values: CDR1 MNHEY, CDR2 SMNVEV (reference sequence). This CDR3 contains 15 residues.

J is TRBJ1-5 and V is TRBV19; possible D gene TRBD1, 5 bases. The CDR3 consists of 14 residues. Between the trimmed V and J ends, which lost 3 bases and 7 bases, there was a span of 13 bases. Germline assignment: CDR1 LNHDA and CDR2 SQIVND (reference sequence). CDR3 protein: CASSMAGVGQPQHF. CDR3 bases: TGTGCCAGTAGTATGGCGGGGGTGGGACAGCCCCAGCATTTT.

V usage is TRBV6-1 and J usage is TRBJ1-2, with D unresolved. The V end lost 3 bases, the J end lost 7 bases, and 12 bases lay between the germline ends. The CDR3 runs to 13 residues. The germline gives CDR1 MNHNS, CDR2 SASEGT. CDR3 DNA sequence: TGTGCCAGCAGTGAGGCCCTTCGGGGTGGCTACACCTTC. Translating it yields CASSEALRGGYTF.